These T cell receptor beta chains were read from a single sample in a study of CD8+CD57+ T cells in acquired aplastic anemia. TCRdb re-called the reads with MiXCR, one entry per CDR3 protein. The repertoire holds 150,000 to 200,000 distinct CDR3 sequences, with 35% to 50% as singletons. Sequencing was carried out using sorted CD4+, CD8+, or CD8+CD57+ T cells (not recorded which) from PBMCs. The receptor set was obtained from a human donor in good health. The CDR3 runs from the conserved cysteine through the conserved F or W. Each record gives: J gene, V gene, D gene, clone size, CDR3 protein, CDR3 DNA. D genes are given only for firm matches. The size field is filled for only some rows; it gives once, few, many or a size class.

J: TRBJ1-1; V: TRBV6-1; D: NA; size: many; CDR3: CASSPAGANTEAFF; DNA: TGTGCCAGCAGTCCTGCAGGGGCGAACACTGAAGCTTTCTTT
J: TRBJ1-4; V: TRBV18; D: NA; size: NA; CDR3: CASSPREEKLFF; DNA: TGTGCCAGCTCACCAAGAGAAGAAAAACTGTTTTTT
J: TRBJ2-1; V: TRBV29-1; D: NA; size: NA; CDR3: CSVERGADEQFF; DNA: TGCAGCGTTGAAAGAGGGGCTGATGAGCAGTTCTTC
J: TRBJ2-7; V: TRBV4-1; D: TRBD1; size: many; CDR3: CASSLHSDRAPYEQYF; DNA: TGCGCCAGCAGCCTCCATTCAGACAGGGCCCCCTACGAGCAGTACTTC
J: TRBJ2-7; V: TRBV24-1; D: NA; size: NA; CDR3: CATSDGNSPHSYEQYF; DNA: TGTGCCACCAGTGATGGGAACAGCCCCCACTCCTACGAGCAGTACTTC
J: TRBJ2-1; V: TRBV29-1; D: TRBD2; size: NA; CDR3: CSVERGGYNEQFF; DNA: TGCAGCGTGGAGCGGGGGGGCTACAATGAGCAGTTCTTC
J: TRBJ1-6; V: TRBV30; D: NA; size: NA; CDR3: CAWSVEGRPSPLHF; DNA: TGTGCCTGGAGTGTAGAGGGAAGGCCTTCACCCCTCCACTTT
J: TRBJ1-2; V: TRBV12-3/TRBV12-4; D: TRBD1; size: many; CDR3: CASSPRGGEANYGYTF; DNA: TGTGCCAGCAGTCCCAGGGGGGGGGAGGCTAACTATGGCTACACCTTC
J: TRBJ2-2; V: TRBV20-1; D: NA; size: NA; CDR3: CSARPSAYTGELFF; DNA: TGCAGTGCTAGACCTAGCGCATACACCGGGGAGCTGTTTTTT
J: TRBJ2-7; V: TRBV2; D: TRBD2; size: NA; CDR3: CASVQRGNEQYF; DNA: TGTGCCAGCGTCCAGCGGGGAAACGAGCAGTACTTC
J: TRBJ2-3; V: TRBV7-2; D: TRBD2; size: many; CDR3: CASSYGLAGGDTQYF; DNA: TGTGCCAGCAGCTACGGACTAGCGGGAGGGGATACGCAGTATTTT
J: TRBJ2-1; V: TRBV3-1; D: NA; size: many; CDR3: CASSRWSDNEQFF; DNA: TGTGCCAGCAGCCGGTGGAGCGACAATGAGCAGTTCTTC
J: TRBJ1-3; V: TRBV2; D: NA; size: NA; CDR3: CASSALQVGNTIYF; DNA: TGTGCCAGCAGTGCATTACAAGTTGGAAACACCATATATTTT
J: TRBJ2-1; V: TRBV11-2; D: NA; size: few; CDR3: CASSSTAGESSYNEQFF; DNA: TGTGCCAGCAGCAGTACCGCAGGGGAAAGCTCCTACAATGAGCAGTTCTTC
J: TRBJ2-2; V: TRBV9; D: NA; size: many; CDR3: CASSTRLGGTGELFF; DNA: TGTGCCAGCAGCACCCGACTAGGAGGCACCGGGGAGCTGTTTTTT
J: TRBJ1-5; V: TRBV7-2; D: TRBD1; size: many; CDR3: CASSLQPGQGDQPQHF; DNA: TGTGCCAGCAGTTTACAACCGGGACAGGGGGATCAGCCCCAGCATTTT
J: TRBJ2-7; V: TRBV10-3; D: TRBD1; size: NA; CDR3: CAISEWAQGAVTYEQYF; DNA: TGTGCCATCAGTGAGTGGGCACAGGGGGCAGTCACCTACGAGCAGTACTTC
J: TRBJ2-5; V: TRBV15; D: NA; size: NA; CDR3: CATSRDSPWRYQETQYF; DNA: TGTGCCACCAGCAGAGATTCCCCTTGGAGGTACCAAGAGACCCAGTACTTC
J: TRBJ2-1; V: TRBV29-1; D: TRBD1; size: NA; CDR3: CSVEQDRGRHEQFF; DNA: TGCAGCGTTGAACAGGACAGGGGGCGTCATGAGCAATTCTTC
J: TRBJ2-3; V: TRBV9; D: NA; size: many; CDR3: CASSPTGLGTDTQYF; DNA: TGTGCCAGCAGCCCTACCGGGTTGGGCACAGATACGCAGTATTTT
J: TRBJ2-7; V: TRBV7-9; D: NA; size: NA; CDR3: CASTYYGGSSYEQYF; DNA: TGTGCCAGCACCTACTATGGCGGGTCCTCCTACGAGCAGTACTTC
J: TRBJ1-5; V: TRBV20-1; D: NA; size: once; CDR3: CSASDGGQPQHF; DNA: TGCAGTGCCTCGGACGGTGGTCAGCCCCAGCATTTT
J: TRBJ2-7; V: TRBV7-9; D: NA; size: few; CDR3: CASSLVLAPEQYF; DNA: TGTGCCAGCAGCTTAGTGCTAGCTCCCGAGCAGTACTTC
J: TRBJ1-2; V: TRBV7-8; D: TRBD1; size: NA; CDR3: CASSSGGSYGYTF; DNA: TGTGCCAGCAGCTCAGGGGGTTCCTATGGCTACACCTTC
J: TRBJ2-7; V: TRBV6-1; D: NA; size: few; CDR3: CASSGLGGSYEQYF; DNA: TGTGCCAGCAGTGGGCTTGGGGGGAGCTACGAGCAGTACTTC
J: TRBJ2-1; V: TRBV5-1; D: TRBD2; size: many; CDR3: CASSLALAGANEQFF; DNA: TGCGCCAGCAGCTTGGCGCTAGCGGGAGCCAATGAGCAGTTCTTC
J: TRBJ1-1; V: TRBV5-1; D: NA; size: NA; CDR3: CASSLEGYSGTEAFF; DNA: TGCGCCAGCAGCTTGGAGGGGTACAGCGGCACTGAAGCTTTCTTT
J: TRBJ2-3; V: TRBV24-1; D: TRBD1; size: NA; CDR3: CATSDFRDRVTDTQYF; DNA: TGTGCCACCAGTGATTTCCGGGACAGGGTAACAGATACGCAGTATTTT
J: TRBJ2-3; V: TRBV20-1; D: NA; size: many; CDR3: CSARPSWGDTDTQYF; DNA: TGCAGTGCTAGACCGAGCTGGGGCGACACAGATACGCAGTATTTT
J: TRBJ1-2; V: TRBV10-3; D: TRBD1; size: NA; CDR3: CATSTGGYYGYTF; DNA: TGTGCCACTTCGACAGGGGGCTACTATGGCTACACCTTC
J: TRBJ2-7; V: TRBV20-1; D: NA; size: NA; CDR3: CSARDTGAPLLYEQYF; DNA: TGCAGTGCTAGAGACACCGGGGCACCTCTCCTCTACGAGCAGTACTTC
J: TRBJ1-2; V: TRBV27; D: TRBD1; size: NA; CDR3: CASRPNLNPGQVYGYTF; DNA: TGTGCCAGCAGACCCAACCTAAACCCTGGACAGGTCTATGGCTACACCTTC
J: TRBJ1-1; V: TRBV7-9; D: NA; size: NA; CDR3: CASSINTNTEAFF; DNA: TGTGCCAGCAGCATTAACACCAACACTGAAGCTTTCTTT
J: TRBJ2-2; V: TRBV5-4; D: TRBD2; size: many; CDR3: CASSLTSQNTGELFF; DNA: TGTGCCAGCAGCCTGACTAGCCAGAACACCGGGGAGCTGTTTTTT
J: TRBJ2-1; V: TRBV4-2; D: TRBD2; size: NA; CDR3: CASSQDTSGSTLYNEQFF; DNA: TGTGCCAGCAGCCAAGATACTAGCGGGAGTACCCTCTACAATGAGCAGTTCTTC
J: TRBJ2-1; V: TRBV11-1; D: NA; size: NA; CDR3: CASSLALGVGVGLNNGQFF; DNA: TGTGCCAGCAGCTTAGCGCTGGGTGTGGGCGTTGGCTTGAACAATGGGCAGTTCTTC
J: TRBJ1-4; V: TRBV2; D: NA; size: NA; CDR3: CASSEESGDNGKLLF; DNA: TGTGCCAGCAGTGAAGAAAGTGGGGATAATGGAAAACTGCTTTTT
J: TRBJ1-5; V: TRBV19; D: NA; size: few; CDR3: CASQLGSYQPQHF; DNA: TGTGCCAGCCAATTGGGGTCTTATCAGCCCCAGCATTTT
J: TRBJ1-2; V: TRBV20-1; D: NA; size: NA; CDR3: CSARVEVSMRF; DNA: TGCAGTGCTAGAGTTGAGGTCTCCATGCGCTTC
J: TRBJ2-5; V: TRBV6-2/TRBV6-3; D: NA; size: NA; CDR3: CASSYSSSGSETQYF; DNA: TGTGCCAGCAGTTACTCGTCGAGCGGTTCAGAGACCCAGTACTTC
J: TRBJ2-7; V: TRBV7-9; D: NA; size: many; CDR3: CASSHDMSSYEQYF; DNA: TGTGCCAGCAGCCATGACATGAGCTCCTACGAGCAGTACTTC
J: TRBJ1-6; V: TRBV7-2; D: NA; size: NA; CDR3: CASRLRGPSSPLHF; DNA: TGTGCCAGCAGACTGAGGGGCCCTAGTTCACCCCTCCACTTT
J: TRBJ2-3; V: TRBV16; D: TRBD2; size: few; CDR3: CASSQSGLARGTDTQYF; DNA: TGTGCCAGCAGCCAATCGGGACTAGCGAGGGGCACAGATACGCAGTATTTT
J: TRBJ2-6; V: TRBV24-1; D: TRBD1; size: many; CDR3: CATSDRRDSGSGANVLTF; DNA: TGTGCCACCAGTGATCGAAGGGACAGTGGTTCCGGGGCCAACGTCCTGACTTTC
J: TRBJ2-7; V: TRBV20-1; D: TRBD1; size: NA; CDR3: CSVDPGQGFGYEQYF; DNA: TGCAGTGTCGATCCAGGACAGGGGTTTGGTTACGAGCAGTACTTC
J: TRBJ2-5; V: TRBV5-6; D: TRBD1; size: many; CDR3: CASSRTGEETQYF; DNA: TGTGCCAGCAGCAGGACAGGGGAAGAGACCCAGTACTTC
J: TRBJ2-3; V: TRBV29-1; D: TRBD1; size: once; CDR3: CSVTGGERVDTQYF; DNA: TGCAGCGTTACAGGGGGCGAAAGGGTAGATACGCAGTATTTT
J: TRBJ1-1; V: TRBV20-1; D: NA; size: NA; CDR3: CSARVTDEAFF; DNA: TGCAGTGCTAGAGTAACGGATGAAGCTTTCTTT
J: TRBJ2-7; V: TRBV15; D: NA; size: NA; CDR3: CATSRAGVSNEQYF; DNA: TGTGCCACCAGCAGAGCGGGAGTCTCTAACGAGCAGTACTTC